This is a list of T cell receptor beta chains from one sample in a study of CD8 T cells in ankylosing spondylitis. From the 5' RACE reads, TCRdb called clonotypes with MiXCR, one entry per CDR3 protein. This sample has 200,000 to 250,000 distinct CDR3 sequences, with about 10% found just once. Sequencing was performed on blood, either unsorted or a sorted T cell fraction (not recorded which). The receptor set was obtained from a male donor with ankylosing spondylitis or in good health (not recorded which). CDR3s include the opening cysteine and the closing phenylalanine or tryptophan. A D gene is named only where the DNA matches it firmly. Where a row states a size, it is once, few, many or the class of an expanded clone; other rows omit it.

TRBV3-1	-	TRBJ2-5	-	CASSRDIFLTQYF	TGTGCCAGCAGCCGAGACATCTTCTTGACCCAGTACTTC
TRBV20-1	TRBD2	TRBJ2-7	-	CSARGQGGRNEQYF	TGCAGTGCTAGAGGCCAGGGAGGGAGGAACGAGCAGTACTTC
TRBV5-5	TRBD1	TRBJ2-3	medium-sized	CASSLEDRGVTDTQYF	TGTGCCAGCAGCTTGGAGGACAGGGGGGTTACAGATACGCAGTATTTT
TRBV21-1	-	TRBJ2-7	many	CASSKALGGMGEQYF	TGTGCCAGCAGCAAAGCGCTAGGGGGAATGGGCGAGCAGTACTTC
TRBV20-1	-	TRBJ1-4	-	CSAPTTNEKLFF	TGCAGTGCTCCTACAACTAATGAAAAACTGTTTTTT
TRBV7-8	TRBD2	TRBJ2-7	many	CASSLGGRLAVTYEQYF	TGTGCCAGCAGCTTAGGTGGCCGGCTAGCGGTAACCTACGAGCAGTACTTC
TRBV12-3/TRBV12-4	TRBD2	TRBJ2-1	many	CASTETSGEPWDEQFF	TGTGCCAGCACCGAGACTAGCGGGGAGCCCTGGGATGAGCAGTTCTTC
TRBV25-1	-	TRBJ2-2	many	CASHKGPNTGELFF	TGTGCCAGCCACAAGGGCCCCAACACCGGGGAGCTGTTTTTT
TRBV5-1	TRBD1	TRBJ2-1	many	CASSPQGTGNEQFF	TGCGCCAGCAGCCCGCAGGGGACAGGGAATGAGCAGTTCTTC
TRBV5-1	-	TRBJ2-7	many	CASSLGLVDEQYF	TGCGCCAGCAGCTTGGGACTGGTCGACGAGCAGTACTTC
TRBV7-6	TRBD1	TRBJ1-1	-	CASSGRDRGSEAFF	TGTGCCAGCAGCGGCCGGGACAGGGGATCCGAAGCTTTCTTT
TRBV5-1	TRBD1	TRBJ2-7	many	CASKPLLGQSYEQYF	TGCGCCAGCAAGCCGCTCCTGGGACAGTCCTACGAGCAGTACTTC
TRBV6-1	TRBD1	TRBJ2-7	many	CASSSGTGSSYEQYF	TGTGCCAGCAGCTCCGGGACAGGGAGCTCCTACGAGCAGTACTTC
TRBV5-1	-	TRBJ1-1	-	CASSLSGSHTEAFF	TGCGCCAGCAGCTTATCGGGGTCACACACTGAAGCTTTCTTT
TRBV7-3	TRBD2	TRBJ2-1	-	CASSTLGGGYGNEQFF	TGTGCCAGCAGCACTCTGGGCGGGGGGTACGGCAATGAGCAGTTCTTC
TRBV30	TRBD1	TRBJ1-4	many	CAWSPGQIPNEKLFF	TGTGCCTGGAGCCCGGGACAGATCCCGAATGAAAAACTGTTTTTT
TRBV9	TRBD2	TRBJ2-3	few	CASSGPAGSTDTQYF	TGTGCCAGCAGCGGACCAGCGGGGAGCACAGATACGCAGTATTTT
TRBV3-1	-	TRBJ2-2	-	CASSQFPSSSGELFF	TGTGCCAGCAGCCAATTCCCTAGCAGCTCCGGGGAGCTGTTTTTT
TRBV5-5	TRBD1	TRBJ2-1	many	CASSLEDRGHNEQFF	TGTGCCAGCAGCTTGGAGGACAGGGGCCACAATGAGCAGTTCTTC
TRBV7-2	-	TRBJ2-1	few	CASSLGTVTSYNEQFF	TGTGCCAGCAGCTTAGGGACAGTTACCTCCTACAATGAGCAGTTCTTC
TRBV12-3/TRBV12-4	-	TRBJ1-4	many	CASSRQTEKLFF	TGTGCCAGCAGTCGACAGACTGAAAAACTGTTTTTT
TRBV15	-	TRBJ1-5	many	CATSRDLFGDLLPTEAQHF	TGTGCCACCAGCAGAGATCTTTTTGGGGATCTACTCCCCACCGAAGCCCAGCATTTT
TRBV5-1	-	TRBJ1-2	many	CASSPPQGYGYTF	TGCGCCAGCAGCCCTCCTCAGGGGTATGGCTACACCTTC
TRBV20-1	TRBD1	TRBJ1-3	few	CSAREDRVAGNTIYF	TGCAGTGCTAGGGAAGACAGGGTAGCTGGAAACACCATATATTTT
TRBV3-1	-	TRBJ2-2	few	CASSPRQNTGELFF	TGTGCCAGCAGCCCCCGACAGAACACCGGGGAGCTGTTTTTT
TRBV5-1	-	TRBJ1-1	many	CASSLRQNTEAFF	TGTGCCAGCAGCCTACGACAGAACACTGAAGCTTTCTTT
TRBV12-3/TRBV12-4	TRBD2	TRBJ2-3	-	CASSFGRASGIDTQYF	TGTGCCAGCAGTTTCGGGAGGGCTAGCGGGATCGATACGCAGTATTTT
TRBV20-1	-	TRBJ2-7	many	CSARIPNFYEQYF	TGCAGTGCTAGAATACCCAATTTCTACGAGCAGTACTTC
TRBV7-3	-	TRBJ2-7	-	CASSAGSEQYF	TGTGCCAGCAGTGCGGGAAGCGAGCAGTACTTC
TRBV20-1	-	TRBJ2-5	many	CSATGAAGETQYF	TGCAGTGCTACGGGGGCAGCGGGAGAGACCCAGTACTTC
TRBV18	-	TRBJ2-3	-	CASSPRGPVDTQYF	TGTGCCAGCTCACCAAGGGGTCCGGTAGATACGCAGTATTTT
TRBV5-1	-	TRBJ1-1	many	CASSFGMGGNTEAFF	TGCGCCAGCAGCTTTGGGATGGGAGGGAACACTGAAGCTTTCTTT
TRBV12-3/TRBV12-4	-	TRBJ2-2	many	CASSFGLTGELFF	TGTGCCAGCAGTTTCGGTCTGACCGGGGAGCTGTTTTTT
TRBV3-1	TRBD1	TRBJ1-1	-	CASSRGQGEAFF	TGTGCCAGCAGCCGAGGACAGGGCGAAGCTTTCTTT
TRBV10-3	TRBD2	TRBJ2-5	-	CAISPRGSGSRGVTQYF	TGTGCCATCAGCCCTCGGGGTAGCGGGAGCCGCGGGGTGACCCAGTACTTC
TRBV11-2	TRBD1	TRBJ2-7	few	CASSESGTAYEQYF	TGTGCCAGCAGCGAGTCCGGGACAGCCTACGAGCAGTACTTC
TRBV7-3	TRBD2	TRBJ2-3	many	CASSLGQSGGALDTQYF	TGTGCCAGCAGCTTGGGACAAAGCGGGGGGGCCTTGGATACGCAGTATTTT
TRBV12-3/TRBV12-4	-	TRBJ2-7	many	CASTQTGGRSYEQYF	TGTGCCAGCACCCAGACGGGGGGCAGGAGCTACGAGCAGTACTTC
TRBV7-2	-	TRBJ1-1	many	CASSFGFLGGTITEAFF	TGTGCCAGCAGCTTCGGCTTCCTGGGGGGCACTATCACTGAAGCTTTCTTT
TRBV5-1	-	TRBJ1-2	-	CASSLKGDPSDYGYTF	TGCGCCAGCAGCTTGAAAGGGGACCCCTCCGACTATGGCTACACCTTC